Below, 19 T cell receptor beta chains from the same sample are listed, as sequenced in a study of control samples from healthy donors and cancer patients. The assay was immunoSEQ multiplex PCR, and TCRdb's table has in-frame clones only and misses some. This sample has about 130,000 clones, with 80% to 95% found just once. The sample consisted of blood. These receptors were taken from a woman aged 45-65 years in good health.

The chain recombines TRBV6-1 with TRBJ1-2, with D hard to call. Germline V lookup: CDR1 MNHNS, CDR2 SASEGT. Trimming pared 3 bases from V and 3 bases from J, leaving 11 bases between. The length of the CDR3 is 14 residues. CDR3 bases: TGTGCCAGCAGTGATATGAAGGCCTACTATGGCTACACCTTC. This sequence encodes CASSDMKAYYGYTF.

The CDR3 spells CASSDSAGNYGYTF. CDR3 in DNA: TGTGCCAGCAGTGACTCGGCGGGGAACTATGGCTACACCTTC. This chain uses TRBV6-4 with TRBJ1-2; no definite D call. The germline gives CDR1 MRHNA, CDR2 SNTAGT. Trimming took 0 bases from V and 2 from J, leaving 7 bases between them. The CDR3 consists of 14 residues.

CDR3 nucleotide sequence: TGTGCCAGCAGCCAAGAAAGGCAGATGAACACTGAAGCTTTCTTT. It yields the protein CASSQERQMNTEAFF. The chain recombines TRBV3-1 (or the pseudogene TRBV3-2) with TRBJ1-1; no clear D. The CDR3 consists of 15 residues. Deletions cut 0 bases from V and 0 bases from J, with 8 bases between. The germline CDR1 and CDR2 sequences are LGHDT and YNNKEL (reference sequence).

The gene calls are TRBV7-9 and TRBJ2-7, with D possibly TRBD1 on 6 matching bases. V lost 1 base to trimming and J lost 5 bases, with 12 bases between them. CDR1 is SEHNR, CDR2 FQNEAQ, per germline (reference sequence). This CDR3 region has 14 residues. CDR3 bases: TGTGCCAGCAGCTTAGTCGCGACAGGCCACGAGCAGTACTTC. Its protein is CASSLVATGHEQYF.

A word on this clone: One junction end disagrees with the germline gene, perhaps due to a read error. The chain combines TRBV7-7 with TRBJ1-5; TRBD1 is a possible D gene (5 bases). In germline, CDR1 is SSHAT, CDR2 FNYEAQ (reference sequence). This CDR3 comprises 13 residues. The CDR3 region has the DNA TGTGCTAGCAGCCTGGGACCCAATCAGCCCCAGCATTTT. Its translation is CASSLGPNQPQHF.

As concerns this clone: The identical CDR3 is also encoded by other nucleotide sequences in the sample. The rearrangement uses TRBV10-3 and TRBJ2-1; 16 nucleotides line up with TRBD2. The V segment lost 3 bases and the J segment 10 bases; nucleotides outside the gene matches: 6. Germline V gene lookup returns CDR1 ENHRY and CDR2 SYGVKD. This CDR3 spans 16 amino acids. The DNA of the CDR3 is TGTGCCATCAGTGAAGGGACTAGCGGGAGGGGGGGGGAGCAGTTCTTC. As protein: CAISEGTSGRGGEQFF.

The rearrangement uses TRBV5-5 and TRBJ1-1; no clear D. V gave up 0 bases and J gave up 4 bases, with 10 bases separating them. Per the germline V gene, CDR1 is SGHKS and CDR2 is YYEKEE (reference sequence). This CDR3 is built from 14 residues. The CDR3 reads CASSLEVKGTEAFF. The CDR3 region has the DNA TGTGCCAGCAGCTTGGAGGTGAAGGGCACTGAAGCTTTCTTT. The complete variable domain, with remaining parts taken from reference TRBV5-5 and TRBJ1-1, reads DAGVTQSPTHLIKTRGQQVTLRCSPISGHKSVSWYQQVLGQGPQFIFQYYEKEERGRGNFPDRFSARQFPNYSSELNVNALLLGDSALYLCASSLEVKGTEAFFGQGTRLTVV.

This chain uses TRBV7-2 with TRBJ1-6; weak D call: TRBD1 (6 bases). The CDR3 is made up of 15 amino acids. In germline, CDR1 is SGHTA, CDR2 FQGNSA. Trimming removed 1 base from V and 7 bases from J, with 11 bases in between. The CDR3 nucleotides read TGTGCCAGCAGCTTAGGGGGGGGCGGGAATTCACCCCTCCACTTT. Translating gives CASSLGGGGNSPLHF.

This sequence joins TRBV18 and TRBJ2-5, with D possibly being TRBD2 (5 bases). Trimming pared 3 bases from V and 1 base from J, leaving 12 bases between. The V gene's germline CDR1 is KGHSH and CDR2 LQKENI. This CDR3 contains 15 residues. CDR3 sequence reads: CASSPLTGSQETQYF. The DNA of the CDR3 is TGTGCCAGCTCACCTCTCACGGGAAGCCAAGAGACCCAGTACTTC.

The V call is TRBV1, the J call TRBJ1-1. TRBV1 is shown as a pseudogene. The CDR3 contains 13 residues. The CDR3 loop reads CTSSPLLNTEAFF. In DNA, the CDR3 is TGCACCAGCAGCCCCCTCCTGAACACTGAAGCTTTCTTT.

The gene calls are TRBV11-2 and TRBJ2-3; no clear D. Trimming removed 4 bases from V and 1 base from J, with 12 bases in between. CDR3 length: 15 amino acids. The germline gives CDR1 SGHAT, CDR2 FQNNGV. This chain's CDR3 is CASSSPQMGTDTQYF. CDR3 sequence (DNA): TGTGCCAGCAGCTCGCCCCAAATGGGCACAGATACGCAGTATTTT.

V usage is TRBV28 and J usage is TRBJ2-2, with unresolved D. Per germline, CDR1 MDHEN and CDR2 SYDVKM. V gave up 6 bases and J gave up 6 bases, with 17 bases separating them. This CDR3 spans 15 amino acids. This CDR3 is CASRSKIPSSGELFF. The DNA of the CDR3 is TGTGCCAGCAGGAGTAAGATCCCAAGTTCCGGGGAGCTGTTTTTT.

V and J are TRBV6-5 and TRBJ2-1, with TRBD2 matching 7 bases. The germline V gene encodes CDR1 MNHEY and CDR2 SVGAGI. The CDR3 has 16 amino acids. J lost 5 bases, V lost 0 bases, and 7 bases had no gene match. CDR3 in amino acids: CASSYSTSLGHNEQFF. The DNA for the CDR3 is TGTGCCAGCAGTTACTCGACTAGCTTAGGGCACAATGAGCAGTTCTTC.

The chain has TRBV2 and TRBJ2-2, with 10 bases identical to TRBD2. The CDR3 has 17 amino acids. V dropped 4 bases and J dropped 1; count of bases not matched to a gene: 6. Germline V CDR1 and CDR2: SNHLY, FYNNEI. The CDR3 nucleotides read TGTGCCAGCAGTGTTAACCCTAGCGGGGGGAACACCGGGGAGCTGTTTTTT. It is translated as CASSVNPSGGNTGELFF. The whole variable domain, remainder taken from reference TRBV2 and TRBJ2-2, is EPEVTQTPSHQVTQMGQEVILRCVPISNHLYFYWYRQILGQKVEFLVSFYNNEISEKSEIFDDQFSVERPDGSNFTLKIRSTKLEDSAMYFCASSVNPSGGNTGELFFGEGSRLTVL.

J is TRBJ2-6 and V is TRBV11-3; D remains ambiguous. CDR3 length: 13 amino acids. V dropped 5 bases and J dropped 1 base, with 3 bases sitting between them. CDR1 SGHNT and CDR2 YENEEA come from the germline V gene. CDR3 DNA: TGTGCCAGCAGCCCTTCTGGGGCCAACGTCCTGACTTTC. The encoded protein is CASSPSGANVLTF.

The J gene is TRBJ1-3, the V gene TRBV7-6; the match to TRBD1 covers 11 bases. The CDR3 extends over 15 amino acids. CDR1 and CDR2 (germline): SGHVS, FNYEAQ. V shed 5 bases and J 7 bases; nucleotides not matched to a gene: 7. DNA of the CDR3: TGTGCCAGCAGCGGCCGGGACAGGGGGAAGAACACCATATATTTT. Translating gives CASSGRDRGKNTIYF.

V is TRBV27 and J is TRBJ2-2; TRBD2 matches at 7 bases. Germline V gene lookup returns CDR1 MNHEY and CDR2 SMNVEV (reference sequence). The J segment lost 2 bases and the V segment lost 5 bases, leaving 11 bases of the junction unmatched. The CDR3 is 17 residues long. CDR3 DNA sequence: TGTGCCAGCAGTCGCCCAATGAGCGGGGCCAACACCGGGGAGCTGTTTTTT. It is translated as CASSRPMSGANTGELFF.

The chain combines TRBV2 with TRBJ2-3; TRBD2 matches 9 bases. The CDR3 is 16 amino acids. Trimming took 3 bases from V and 5 from J; bases not matched to a gene: 9. In germline, CDR1 is SNHLY, CDR2 FYNNEI. The CDR3 sequence: CASSDSAWRGGDTQYF. In DNA form, the CDR3 reads TGTGCCAGCAGTGACTCGGCGTGGCGGGGGGGAGATACGCAGTATTTT. Using reference TRBV2 and TRBJ2-3 for the parts outside the CDR3, the full variable domain is EPEVTQTPSHQVTQMGQEVILRCVPISNHLYFYWYRQILGQKVEFLVSFYNNEISEKSEIFDDQFSVERPDGSNFTLKIRSTKLEDSAMYFCASSDSAWRGGDTQYFGPGTRLTVL.

This chain uses TRBV30 with TRBJ1-1; D unresolved. The CDR3 length is 14 residues. Germline CDR1 GTSNPN, CDR2 SVGIG (reference sequence). The V and J ends lost 2 bases and 0 bases respectively, with 10 bases between them. Here the CDR3 DNA reads TGTGCCTGGAGTTGGACGGGGATGAACACTGAAGCTTTCTTT. Encoded protein: CAWSWTGMNTEAFF.